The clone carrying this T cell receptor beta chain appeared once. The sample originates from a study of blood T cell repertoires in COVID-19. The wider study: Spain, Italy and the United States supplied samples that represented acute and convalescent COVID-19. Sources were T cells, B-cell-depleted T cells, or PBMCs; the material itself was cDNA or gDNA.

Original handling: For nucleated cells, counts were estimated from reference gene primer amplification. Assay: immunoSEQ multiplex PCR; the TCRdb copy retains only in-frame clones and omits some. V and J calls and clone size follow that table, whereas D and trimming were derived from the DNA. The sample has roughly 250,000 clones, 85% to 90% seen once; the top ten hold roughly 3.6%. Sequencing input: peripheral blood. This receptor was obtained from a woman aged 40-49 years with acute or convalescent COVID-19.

CDR3 loop: CASSPLEEETQYF. As DNA, the CDR3 is TGTGCCAGCTCACCGTTGGAGGAAGAGACCCAGTACTTC. This chain connects TRBV18 to TRBJ2-5; tentative D call: TRBD2 (5 bases). The V gene's germline CDR1 is KGHSH and CDR2 LQKENI. V was trimmed by 3 bases and J by 3 bases, leaving 8 bases between them. The CDR3 is 13 amino acids.